This T cell receptor beta chain was sequenced for a study of shared clonotypes between healthy human individuals (dated by TCRdb to 2020 to 2021). Background on the whole study: A couple of women and three men aged 18 to 49 years were included in the cohort. To estimate repertoire size and how much clonotypes are shared between individuals, the study performed deep sequencing of blood TCR repertoires from 4 to 6 healthy adults. For each donor, three plates each were used for CD4 naive and CD4 memory, two plates were used for CD8 naive, and one plate was used for CD8 memory. Leukapheresis yielded between about 0.85 and 10 billion PBMCs per donor. Different laboratories and diverse techniques were used to prepare libraries and sequence TCR repertoires, to increase sequencing depth and limit assay-specific biases. What the study reported, not specific to this receptor: Sampling was limited to blood, and TCR repertoires in tissue likely differ from TCR repertoires in blood. Even with the large sequencing depth, rarefaction of the sorted-subset datasets indicated that sequencing was incomplete. Naive subsets generally had larger estimated clonotype richness than memory subsets did. The genetic and exposure-history diversity represented was limited by the small number of donors. Based on pairwise subsampling, the degree of clonotype sharing among donors was expected to be affected by sequencing depth. Compared with non-shared clonotypes, the clonotypes found in all four sorted-subset donors had higher generation probabilities. About 5% of naive CD4, more than 3% of naive CD8, around 2.3% of memory CD4, and approximately 0.39% of memory CD8 clonotypes were shared across a few donors.

A word on this clone: This clone's antigen is unknown. No base-level quality is on record; no much larger clone is a single base apart.

Using the deep immunoSEQ assay, multiplex PCR amplified TCR CDR3 regions from genomic DNA. Extracted genomic DNA from each cell subset was spread evenly across all wells of several immunoSEQ 96-well plates, with each plate serving as a replicate. For sorted subsets, each replicate PCR was loaded with 200 ng genomic DNA, equivalent to 25,000 to 30,000 T cell genomes. Purified libraries were measured with a Qubit 3.0 fluorometer, size-checked on a Bioanalyzer 2100, and measured again with the KAPA Library Quantification kit. A separate single-read 150-cycle Illumina NextSeq 550 flow cell was used to sequence each immunoSEQ 96-well plate. On the study's bioinformatics: Because the immunoSEQ output included only junctional sequences and no quality scores, the filtering could not be the same as the filtering used for full-length reads. To assign V/J genes and CDR3, sequences were annotated using PyIR, a Python wrapper for IgBLAST v1.9, with IMGT germline references. Reads were removed for weak V/J assignments (E-value above 1e-6), missing CDR3, stop codons, out-of-frame junctions, or ambiguous translated residues. V3J clonotypes were defined as sequences sharing the same inferred V gene, J gene, and CDR3 amino acid sequence. Percentage overlap between repertoires was computed as shared unique clonotypes divided by the size of the smaller repertoire. Richness of each repertoire was evaluated using RTK rarefaction, the Chao1 estimator, and Recon v2.1 estimates of unobserved clonotypes. OLGA was used to compute generation probabilities for all TCRbeta clonotypes that the gDNA method yielded from a few donors. This immuneACCESS table, as held by TCRdb, lists in-frame sequences with V and J called but not all clones. Of the missing ones, under half trace to an unresolved V gene in checked studies; the others have no known cause. For V, J and clone size, that table is used; D and trimming come from the DNA. This sample comprises 1.6 million or so clones, approximately 98.5% of them detected only once. Clones ranked in the top ten supply around 0.33% of the sample.

From cysteine to phenylalanine, the CDR3 is 14 amino acids long. The DNA shown is the 42-base CDR3, in frame from base 1. For this chain, trimming is 4 bases at the V end and 4 bases at the J end, and the number of junction bases without a gene match is 3. CDR1 SGHDT and CDR2 YYEEEE are derived from the germline V gene. Donors were healthy HIV-negative adults with no recently reported acute infections or vaccinations. Every donor was a Caucasian adult residing in Nashville, Tennessee, USA. CD4+ T cells were enriched by magnetic negative selection; naive cells were then positively selected on CD45RA, and the negative fraction formed the memory subset. Blood was obtained by leukapheresis, after which PBMCs were separated by Ficoll-Histopaque density gradient centrifugation and cryopreserved in liquid nitrogen vapor phase. Analytical flow cytometry was used to check the purity and quantity of every magnetically sorted T cell population. Each sorted fraction had its genomic DNA isolated and then quantified by UV absorbance on a Nanodrop 2000c.

Sequencing input: naive CD4+ T cells sorted from blood. The cell subset or site label of this sample denotes: CD45RA+ positively selected. The TCR was taken from a young man in good health. The chain uses TRBV5-6 and TRBJ2-5; the junction holds 11 bases that match TRBD2. The DNA sequence reads TGTGCCAGCAGCCCCCTAGCGGGAGGAGAGACCCAGTACTTC. This encodes CASSPLAGGETQYF.